The rows below give T cell receptor beta chains drawn from one sample of a study of blood T cell repertoires in COVID-19. The assay was immunoSEQ multiplex PCR, and TCRdb's table has in-frame clones only and misses some. Among more than 85,000 clones listed, 84% were seen once. Sequenced material: peripheral blood. The receptors originated from a human donor in a cohort sampled during active COVID-19. CDR3s include the opening cysteine and the closing phenylalanine or tryptophan. Each record gives: clone size, D gene, J gene, V gene, CDR3 DNA, CDR3 protein. The D gene is left open where the match is weak. The listing skips clone size in some rows; elsewhere it reads once, few, many or a size class.

once TRBD2 TRBJ2-5 TRBV10-1 TGCGCCAGCAGCTACCTCAGCGGGGGGGCCATCTCGGAGACCCAGTACTTC CASSYLSGGAISETQYF
- TRBD1 TRBJ1-2 TRBV19 TGTGCCAGTAGTATTAGGGGACAGAACTATGGCTACACCTTC CASSIRGQNYGYTF
- TRBD1 TRBJ1-4 TRBV7-9 TGTGCCAGCAGCCAAACCCCGGGACAGGTCGCATTAGAAAAACTGTTTTTT CASSQTPGQVALEKLFF
once TRBD1 TRBJ1-1 TRBV6-2/TRBV6-3 TGTGCCAGCAGCTGGGATCCCGACAGGGGGAGCGAGAACACTGAAGCTTTCTTT CASSWDPDRGSENTEAFF
- TRBD1 TRBJ1-2 TRBV3-1/TRBV3-2 TGTGCCAGCAGCCGCGGACAGGCGAATCTTGGCTACACCTTC CASSRGQANLGYTF
- - TRBJ1-4 TRBV5-4 TGTGCCAGCAATAGACGGGGGACTAATGAAAAACTGTTTTTT CASNRRGTNEKLFF
- - TRBJ1-4 TRBV28 TGTGCCAGCGTTGCCTCTGGGGGGTACGCAAAACTGTTTTTT CASVASGGYAKLFF
- - TRBJ2-7 TRBV7-2 TGTGCCAGCAGCTTATCAGGAGGGGACCACTACGAGCAGTACTTC CASSLSGGDHYEQYF
- - TRBJ2-2 TRBV19 TGTGCCAGTACCCCGATAGGAGGGAACACCGGGGAGCTGTTTTTT CASTPIGGNTGELFF
- TRBD1 TRBJ1-3 TRBV5-5 TGTGCCAGCAGCCGGGGACAGACTGGAAACACCATATATTTT CASSRGQTGNTIYF
once TRBD2 TRBJ2-1 TRBV11-2 TGTGCCAGCAGCTCGTTCCTGGGGACTAGCAGCTACAATGAGCAGTTCTTC CASSSFLGTSSYNEQFF
- TRBD1 TRBJ1-1 TRBV27 TGTGCCAGCAGTAGGAGACAGGGTTTGAGCACTGAAGCTTTCTTT CASSRRQGLSTEAFF
- - TRBJ2-3 TRBV3-1/TRBV3-2 TGTGCCAGCAGCTTCAGCGGTAGCACAGATACGCAGTATTTT CASSFSGSTDTQYF
- TRBD1 TRBJ1-2 TRBV14 TGTGCCAGCAGCAAACAGGGGTATGGCTACACCTTC CASSKQGYGYTF
- - TRBJ2-1 TRBV28 TGTGCCAGCAGTTTAGAGCTCTCCTACAATGAGCAGTTCTTC CASSLELSYNEQFF
- - TRBJ2-2 TRBV5-4 TGTGCCAGCAGCTTGCAGGGGCACCGTGGGGGGGAGCTGTTTTTT CASSLQGHRGGELFF
- TRBD1 TRBJ1-6 TRBV10-3 TGTGCCATCAGCCCGGGACAGGGTTCCCGTAAGCCCCTCCACTTT CAISPGQGSRKPLHF
once - TRBJ1-3 TRBV6-5 TGTGCCAGCACCGCAGAACCTGGAAACACCATATATTTT CASTAEPGNTIYF
- TRBD2 TRBJ2-3 TRBV7-3 TGTGCCAGCAGCTTAAAGGGCCGGACTAGCGGGGGAGATACGCAGTATTTT CASSLKGRTSGGDTQYF
- - TRBJ2-3 TRBV5-1 TGCGCCAGCAATGTACAGGGCGGACCAGATACGCAGTATTTT CASNVQGGPDTQYF
- - TRBJ1-3 TRBV6-5 TGTGCCAGCAGTTCTACAGTGGCTGGAAACACCATATATTTT CASSSTVAGNTIYF
- - TRBJ1-2 TRBV2 TGTGCCAGCAGTGAATACAGGACAGTTGGCTACACCTTC CASSEYRTVGYTF
- TRBD1 TRBJ2-7 TRBV7-2 TGTGCCAGCAGCTTAACCGGGACAGGGAGATCCTACGAGCAGTACTTC CASSLTGTGRSYEQYF
- - TRBJ1-1 TRBV5-1 TGCGCCAGCAGCTTGTTGGCAGGCCCGGGGAGAACTGAAGCTTTCTTT CASSLLAGPGRTEAFF
- - TRBJ2-2 TRBV2 TGTGCCAGCAGACTTAGATCCTCGCTGAACACCGGGGAGCTGTTTTTT CASRLRSSLNTGELFF
- - TRBJ2-4 TRBV3-1/TRBV3-2 TGTGCCAGCAGCCACTCTGAAAGGGGCATTCAGTACTTC CASSHSERGIQYF
- - TRBJ2-1 TRBV25-1 TGTGCCAGCAGTGTTACAGGGAGCTCCTACAATGAGCAGTTCTTC CASSVTGSSYNEQFF
- TRBD1 TRBJ2-7 TRBV7-2 TGTGCCAGCAGCTTAGGGGGGACAGGGGCCCCCTACGAGCAGTACTTC CASSLGGTGAPYEQYF
- TRBD1 TRBJ1-1 TRBV15 TGTGCCACCAGCCAGACAGGGGAAGCTTTCTTT CATSQTGEAFF
- - TRBJ2-7 TRBV11-3 TGTGCCAGCAGCCCGTCGGGGGAAGGCCGCTACGAGCAGTACTTC CASSPSGEGRYEQYF
once - TRBJ1-1 TRBV11-3 TGTGCCAGCAGCTTTCTTCTGGGGGGAACTGAAGCTTTCTTT CASSFLLGGTEAFF
- - TRBJ1-1 TRBV28 TGTGCCAGCAGTTGGAGGGTTGGTGAAGCTTTCTTT CASSWRVGEAFF
once - TRBJ1-2 TRBV28 TGTGCCAGCAGTTTACCGGGGACTAACTATGGCTACACCTTC CASSLPGTNYGYTF
- - TRBJ2-7 TRBV3-1/TRBV3-2 TGTGCCAGCAGCCACAAATTCTACTACGAGCAGTACTTC CASSHKFYYEQYF
- TRBD1 TRBJ1-2 TRBV30 TGTGCCTGGAGGGTAACAGGGGGCAAAGTCTATGGCTACACCTTC CAWRVTGGKVYGYTF
- - TRBJ2-7 TRBV20-1 TGCAGTGCTAGAAGCCGCTACGAGCAGTACTTC CSARSRYEQYF
- - TRBJ1-4 TRBV10-3 TGTGCCATCAGTGACAGGGGCCCCAGTGAAAAACTGTTTTTT CAISDRGPSEKLFF
- TRBD1 TRBJ2-3 TRBV6-2/TRBV6-3 TGTGCCAGCAGCCCAGGAGACAGGGGAATCACAGATACGCAGTATTTT CASSPGDRGITDTQYF
- TRBD2 TRBJ2-5 TRBV2 TGTGCCAGCAGTAGGATAGCGGGGACGGGAGAGACCCAGTACTTC CASSRIAGTGETQYF
- - TRBJ2-7 TRBV6-6 TGTGCCACTTCGGAGCACACCTCCTACGAGCAGTACTTC CATSEHTSYEQYF
- - TRBJ2-7 TRBV6-5 TGTGCCAGCAGGGTTCGGCGGGCCGAGGAGCAGTACTTC CASRVRRAEEQYF